A single sample is the source of the 19 T cell receptor beta chains below, sequenced in a study of OX40 agonist ivuxolimab in advanced cancers. TCRdb's copy holds only in-frame clones and misses some; the assay was immunoSEQ multiplex PCR. In the table there are 30,000 to 40,000 clones, around 89% of which are singletons. Sequencing used CD4+ or CD8+ T cells sorted from blood, obtained in a trial of the OX40 agonist ivuxolimab. The source of these receptors is an adult with an advanced solid tumor such as melanoma, head and neck, liver or kidney cancer.

The chain couples TRBV5-5 to TRBJ1-1; a possible D gene is TRBD1 (5 bases). V lost 4 bases to trimming and J lost 6 bases, with 13 bases between them. From germline, CDR1 is SGHKS and CDR2 YYEKEE (reference sequence). CDR3 length equals 13 residues. Here the CDR3 reads CASSPDSRPEAFF. CDR3 nucleotide sequence: TGTGCCAGCAGCCCAGACAGCCGCCCTGAAGCTTTCTTT. Combining the CDR3 with reference TRBV5-5 and TRBJ1-1 gives the whole variable domain DAGVTQSPTHLIKTRGQQVTLRCSPISGHKSVSWYQQVLGQGPQFIFQYYEKEERGRGNFPDRFSARQFPNYSSELNVNALLLGDSALYLCASSPDSRPEAFFGQGTRLTVV.

The V and J genes are TRBV11-3 and TRBJ2-7; D gene unclear. The CDR3 has 13 residues. V was clipped by 1 base and J by 6 bases, with 10 bases between them. Germline CDR1 is SGHNT and CDR2 is YENEEA. The CDR3 DNA follows: TGTGCCAGCAGCTTAGGGGGTAATTCCGAGCAGTACTTC. Residues: CASSLGGNSEQYF.

The chain joins TRBV27 to TRBJ2-1, with D hard to call. V lost 4 bases and J lost 5, with 12 bases in between. Germline CDR1 is MNHEY and CDR2 is SMNVEV (reference sequence). The CDR3 extends over 14 amino acids. CDR3 residues: CASSYFAADNEQFF. In DNA, the CDR3 is TGTGCCAGCAGTTACTTCGCGGCAGACAATGAGCAGTTCTTC.

Of note for this clone: A much larger clone lies one base from this, so it may be a read error. This chain uses TRBV5-4 with TRBJ2-2; D call uncertain. V dropped 4 bases and J dropped 1 base, with 11 bases sitting between them. From germline, CDR1 is SGHNT and CDR2 YYREEE (reference sequence). The CDR3 is made up of 15 amino acids. For the CDR3, the DNA is TGTGCCAGCAGCCAAGTAGGCGGGAACACCGGGGAGCTGTTTTTT. Its protein is CASSQVGGNTGELFF.

A note on this clone: Distinct nucleotide sequences in the sample also encode this CDR3. The chain recombines TRBV27 with TRBJ2-6, with 9 bases lining up with TRBD1. V shed 3 bases and J 3 bases; nucleotides not matched to a gene: 6. The CDR3 has 17 residues. The germline V gene has CDR1 MNHEY and CDR2 SMNVEV (reference sequence). This chain's CDR3 is CASSFRDRVSGANVLTF. The DNA for the CDR3 is TGTGCCAGCAGTTTCCGGGACAGGGTTAGTGGGGCCAACGTCCTGACTTTC. Full variable domain (rest looked up from reference TRBV27 and TRBJ2-6): EAQVTQNPRYLITVTGKKLTVTCSQNMNHEYMSWYRQDPGLGLRQIYYSMNVEVTDKGDVPEGYKVSRKEKRNFPLILESPSPNQTSLYFCASSFRDRVSGANVLTFGAGSRLTVL.

This chain connects TRBV5-1 to TRBJ1-2; 9 nucleotides line up with TRBD1. Germline V gene sequence: CDR1 SGHRS, CDR2 YFSETQ. This CDR3 spans 14 amino acids. The J segment lost 5 bases and the V segment lost 4 bases, leaving 6 bases of the junction unmatched. The CDR3 DNA sequence: TGCGCCAGCAGCCCCGGGACAGGGAGGTATGGCTACACCTTC. It is translated as CASSPGTGRYGYTF.

The gene calls are TRBV5-1 and TRBJ2-7; the D call may be TRBD1 or TRBD2 (5 bases each). In germline, CDR1 is SGHRS, CDR2 YFSETQ. The CDR3 length is 13 residues. Trimming removed 0 bases from V and 5 bases from J, with 9 bases in between. The CDR3 region is CASSLVGGDEQYF. The CDR3 DNA is TGCGCCAGCAGCTTGGTTGGGGGAGACGAGCAGTACTTC. Based on the CDR3 plus reference TRBV5-1 and TRBJ2-7, the full variable domain is KAGVTQTPRYLIKTRGQQVTLSCSPISGHRSVSWYQQTPGQGLQFLFEYFSETQRNKGNFPGRFSGRQFSNSRSEMNVSTLELGDSALYLCASSLVGGDEQYFGPGTRLTVT.

V and J are TRBV5-4 and TRBJ1-2; 7 bases align to TRBD1. The CDR3 runs 14 residues. Germline lookup yields CDR1 SGHNT and CDR2 YYREEE (reference sequence). V lost 2 bases to trimming and J lost 1 base; unmatched junction nucleotides: 2. The CDR3 is CASSLRGLNYGYTF. The DNA of the CDR3 is TGTGCCAGCAGCTTAAGGGGGCTTAACTATGGCTACACCTTC.

The count of this clone is one. The genes are TRBV10-3 and TRBJ1-2; 10 bases line up with TRBD1. The CDR3 has 15 amino acids. The V and J ends lost 10 bases and 1 base, in that order; junction bases with no gene match: 9. The V gene's germline CDR1 is ENHRY and CDR2 SYGVKD. The CDR3: CATSAGTGDNYGYTF. The CDR3 coding sequence is TGTGCCACCTCAGCAGGGACAGGGGATAACTATGGCTACACCTTC.

The chain uses TRBV27 and TRBJ1-3; D ambiguous. V lost 7 bases to trimming and J lost 0 bases, with 7 bases between them. CDR3 length equals 13 residues. Germline V gene sequence: CDR1 MNHEY, CDR2 SMNVEV (reference sequence). The CDR3 bases are TGTGCCAGCAAGGGCGGCTCTGGAAACACCATATATTTT. Translated, it gives CASKGGSGNTIYF.

The V and J genes are TRBV5-4 and TRBJ2-7, with 9 bases fitting TRBD1. This CDR3 has 14 amino acids. Looked up from germline, CDR1 is SGHNT and CDR2 is YYREEE (reference sequence). With 4 bases clipped from V and 7 bases from J, the junction kept 9 bases outside the gene matches. This chain's CDR3 is CASSRDRGVLEQYF. The DNA for the CDR3 is TGTGCCAGCAGCCGCGACAGGGGGGTTTTGGAGCAGTACTTC. Complete variable domain (other parts from reference TRBV5-4 and TRBJ2-7): ETGVTQSPTHLIKTRGQQVTLRCSSQSGHNTVSWYQQALGQGPQFIFQYYREEENGRGNFPPRFSGLQFPNYSSELNVNALELDDSALYLCASSRDRGVLEQYFGPGTRLTVT.

The chain has TRBV7-2 and TRBJ1-5, with D perhaps TRBD1 (5 bases). Germline V lookup: CDR1 SGHTA, CDR2 FQGNSA. The V gene lost 1 base and the J gene lost 3 bases, with 10 bases spanning the gap. The CDR3 spans 15 residues. The CDR3 bases are TGTGCCAGCAGCTTAGAAGGGGTTCTCAATCAGCCCCAGCATTTT. Protein product: CASSLEGVLNQPQHF.

In DNA form, the CDR3 reads TGTGCCAGCAGTTTATTTATCGGTACTCAGCCCCAGCATTTT. Its protein product is CASSLFIGTQPQHF. This rearrangement joins TRBV27 to TRBJ1-5; unclear D gene. Deletions cut 1 base from V and 6 bases from J, with 10 bases between. Germline lookup yields CDR1 MNHEY and CDR2 SMNVEV (reference sequence). The CDR3 spans 14 residues.

The V call is TRBV2, the J call TRBJ1-4, with a weak D call TRBD1 (5 bases). The CDR3 has 13 residues. The germline V gene has CDR1 SNHLY and CDR2 FYNNEI. V was shortened by 11 bases and J by 5 bases, with 15 bases between the two germline ends. CDR3 protein: CAVHRDGNEKLFF. The DNA of the CDR3 is TGTGCCGTGCACCGGGACGGGAATGAAAAACTGTTTTTT.

CDR3 residues: CATSIQGGVTDTQYF. In nucleotides, the CDR3 is TGTGCCACCAGCATACAGGGGGGGGTAACAGATACGCAGTATTTT. The J gene is TRBJ2-3, the V gene TRBV15, with D maybe TRBD1 (8 bases). The length of the CDR3 is 15 residues. V was clipped by 4 bases and J by 3 bases, with 14 bases between them. Per germline, CDR1 LNHNV and CDR2 YYDKDF (reference sequence).

V usage is TRBV6-5 and J usage is TRBJ2-7; 8 bases match TRBD2. Germline CDR1 is MNHEY and CDR2 is SVGAGI. The CDR3 length is 13 residues. The V and J ends lost 5 bases and 2 bases, in that order; junction bases with no gene match: 2. CDR3 nucleotide sequence: TGTGCCAGCAGTCGCGGGGGGACCTACGAGCAGTACTTC. This sequence encodes CASSRGGTYEQYF.

The V and J genes are TRBV19 and TRBJ1-2, with unresolved D. The CDR3 is made up of 14 amino acids. V dropped 1 base and J dropped 4 bases, with 10 bases sitting between them. CDR1 is LNHDA, CDR2 SQIVND, per germline (reference sequence). CDR3 protein: CASSIGTWGYGYTF. CDR3 DNA: TGTGCCAGTAGTATAGGGACTTGGGGCTATGGCTACACCTTC.

The rearrangement uses TRBV27 and TRBJ2-1; TRBD1 might be the D (7 bases). The CDR3 is 16 residues long. CDR1 and CDR2 (germline): MNHEY, SMNVEV (reference sequence). V was shortened by 2 bases and J by 1 base, with 12 bases between the two germline ends. CDR3 bases: TGTGCCAGCAGTTTAGGCCCAGGGGGGTCCTACAATGAGCAGTTCTTC. Translated, it gives CASSLGPGGSYNEQFF.

CDR3 in DNA: TGCGCCAGCAGCTTGCCGGGGCTAGAGACCCAGTACTTC. Protein sequence: CASSLPGLETQYF. The chain couples TRBV5-1 to TRBJ2-5, with D perhaps given as TRBD1 or TRBD2 (5 bases each). CDR3 length: 13 residues. The V end was cut by 1 base, the J end by 4 bases, with 8 bases between. Germline CDR1 SGHRS, CDR2 YFSETQ.